One sample yielded the 10 T cell receptor beta chains listed below, sequenced in a study of blood T cell repertoires in COVID-19. Repertoires were generated with immunoSEQ multiplex PCR, while TCRdb's copy carries only in-frame clones and drops some. This table holds 75,000 to 90,000 clones, less than 85% found once. The sequencing input was peripheral blood. The receptors derive from a woman in her seventies with acute or convalescent COVID-19.

The V call is TRBV5-6, the J call TRBJ1-3; perhaps TRBD1 as D (5 bases). The CDR3 totals 15 residues. CDR1 and CDR2 from the germline V gene are SGHDT and YYEEEE. The V and J ends lost 1 base and 2 bases respectively, with 10 bases between them. The DNA for the CDR3 is TGTGCCAGCAGCTTGCGCCTCAGGGCTGGAAACACCATATATTTT. This encodes CASSLRLRAGNTIYF. Full variable domain (outside the CDR3, taken from reference TRBV5-6 and TRBJ1-3): DAGVTQSPTHLIKTRGQQVTLRCSPKSGHDTVSWYQQALGQGPQFIFQYYEEEERQRGNFPDRFSGHQFPNYSSELNVNALLLGDSALYLCASSLRLRAGNTIYFGEGSWLTVV.

The chain uses TRBV3-1 (or the pseudogene TRBV3-2) and TRBJ1-6; unclear D gene. Germline V lookup: CDR1 LGHDT, CDR2 YNNKEL (reference sequence). V lost 4 bases to trimming and J lost 7 bases, with 11 bases between them. The CDR3 has 14 amino acids. The CDR3 region is CASSRSAKNSPLHF. DNA for the CDR3: TGTGCCAGCAGCCGCTCCGCGAAGAATTCACCCCTCCACTTT.

This sequence joins TRBV5-1 and TRBJ1-1; D remains ambiguous. V lost 6 bases to trimming and J lost 7 bases, with 10 bases between them. Germline CDR1 reads SGHRS; CDR2 reads YFSETQ. The CDR3 is made up of 11 amino acids. As DNA, the CDR3 is TGCGCCAGCACATCTCGGGGTGAAGCTTTCTTT. This encodes CASTSRGEAFF.

The gene calls are TRBV6-5 and TRBJ1-2, with unresolved D. Germline CDR1 MNHEY, CDR2 SVGAGI. Trimming stripped 6 bases from V and 8 bases from J, with 16 bases between. CDR3 length: 13 residues. The CDR3 DNA sequence: TGTGCCAGCAGCCCCGGTTGGTTAGTAGGCTACACCTTC. Its translation is CASSPGWLVGYTF.

The chain recombines TRBV6-5 with TRBJ2-6, with a possible D match to TRBD2 (6 bases). The germline V gene encodes CDR1 MNHEY and CDR2 SVGAGI. Deletions cut 6 bases from V and 5 bases from J, with 14 bases between. The length of the CDR3 is 15 residues. CDR3 bases: TGTGCCAGCAGCCTCGGGGGAGCTAGGGCCAACGTCCTGACTTTC. Protein: CASSLGGARANVLTF.

This chain links TRBV28 with TRBJ1-1; TRBD1 might be the D (5 bases). Looked up from germline, CDR1 is MDHEN and CDR2 is SYDVKM. V was pared by 7 bases and J by 0 bases, with 15 bases between. This CDR3 is built from 15 residues. CDR3 sequence (DNA): TGTGCCAGCATAAGGGGTAGCAACATGAACACTGAAGCTTTCTTT. This gives the protein CASIRGSNMNTEAFF.

The sample holds a few counts of this clone. The V call is TRBV7-8, the J call TRBJ2-4, with D possibly TRBD1 on 7 matching bases. The length of the CDR3 is 19 residues. Germline-derived CDR1 and CDR2 are SGHVS and FQNEAQ. V gave up 0 bases and J gave up 9 bases, with 27 bases separating them. CDR3 nucleotides: TGTGCCAGCAGCTTAGCGGGATTGTTTGGTACAGGGGAGGCGGGCATTCAGTACTTC. Protein sequence: CASSLAGLFGTGEAGIQYF.

The chain carries TRBV7-3 and TRBJ2-1; TRBD2 is a possible D gene (5 bases). The CDR3 runs to 14 residues. V lost 6 bases and J lost 8, with 17 bases in between. CDR1 is SGHTA, CDR2 FQGTGA, per germline. The CDR3: CASSRQTGSDEQFF. CDR3 DNA sequence: TGTGCCAGCAGTCGCCAAACGGGGTCAGATGAGCAGTTCTTC.

J is TRBJ2-3 and V is TRBV6-6; 9 bases are shared with TRBD1. Germline CDR1 is MNHNY and CDR2 is SVGAGI (reference sequence). The CDR3 has 16 residues. Germline trimming cut 6 bases from V and 1 base from J; bases unmatched to any gene: 8. The CDR3 region has the DNA TGTGCCAGCAGAGTCGGACAGGGGTTGGGCACAGATACGCAGTATTTT. This codes for CASRVGQGLGTDTQYF.

The CDR3 protein is CASSMGPRGGGNTIYF. Written as DNA, the CDR3 is TGTGCCAGTAGTATGGGTCCGCGGGGAGGTGGAAACACCATATATTTT. This sequence joins TRBV19 and TRBJ1-3, with unresolved D. V was cut by 3 bases and J by 3 bases, with 15 bases left in between. The germline CDR1 and CDR2 sequences are LNHDA and SQIVND (reference sequence). The CDR3 runs to 16 residues. The whole variable domain, filled in from reference TRBV19 and TRBJ1-3, reads DGGITQSPKYLFRKEGQNVTLSCEQNLNHDAMYWYRQDPGQGLRLIYYSQIVNDFQKGDIAEGYSVSREKKESFPLTVTSAQKNPTAFYLCASSMGPRGGGNTIYFGEGSWLTVV.